Below, one T cell receptor (beta chain) is given with its context. Trimming removed 5 bases from V and 0 bases from J; junction bases left unmatched: 13. Per the germline V gene, CDR1 is SGHDT and CDR2 is YYEEEE. The CDR3 totals 18 residues. PCR involved 60 Vbeta and 13 Jbeta primers. Repertoires were generated with immunoSEQ multiplex PCR, while TCRdb's copy carries only in-frame clones and drops some. Among under 150,000 clones listed, roughly 80% were seen once. The record originates from a study of cytomegalovirus exposure and HLA in healthy donors. The chain has TRBV5-6 and TRBJ2-1, with TRBD1 matching over 8 bases. The sequencing sample was made of PBMCs. The receptor's source is a male donor in good health and CMV-seronegative. CDR3 loop: CASRPITQGAYSYNEQFF. The DNA of the CDR3 is TGTGCCAGCAGGCCGATTACGCAGGGGGCTTACTCCTACAATGAGCAGTTCTTC. Together with reference TRBV5-6 and TRBJ2-1, the CDR3 gives the full variable domain: DAGVTQSPTHLIKTRGQQVTLRCSPKSGHDTVSWYQQALGQGPQFIFQYYEEEERQRGNFPDRFSGHQFPNYSSELNVNALLLGDSALYLCASRPITQGAYSYNEQFFGPGTRLTVL.